Included here is one TCR beta chain sequence, with context. Its specificity is not known. The entry originates in a study of CD8+CD57+ T cells in acquired aplastic anemia. Background on the study: Sorted CD4+ and CD8+ cells yielded DNA averaging around 3.2 ug. Regarding the study as a whole: Any difference that existed in CD8+ Simpson's diversity between patients and controls was not significant.

V was clipped by 5 bases and J by 4 bases; unmatched bases: 8. Germline loops: CDR1 SGHVS, CDR2 FQNEAQ. The CDR3 is 15 amino acids. CDR3 and TCR beta VDJ profiling relied on a genomic DNA template. From the reads, TCRdb called clonotypes with MiXCR, one entry per CDR3 protein. The sample has 200,000 to 250,000 distinct CDR3 sequences, 60% to 80% seen once; the top ten hold about 60%. Before being chosen for sequencing, patients had shown CD8+CD57+ cell expansion by flow cytometry. Severe acquired aplastic anemia was diagnosed in all patients. None of the patients had been given any therapy when their blood was sampled.

Sequencing used sorted CD4+, CD8+, or CD8+CD57+ T cells (not recorded which) from PBMCs. The chain is built from TRBV7-8 and TRBJ2-7, with 10 positions matching TRBD2. The TCR originated in a human donor with aplastic anemia. This CDR3 is CASSPSSGGQYEQYF. The DNA of the CDR3 is TGTGCCAGCAGCCCGAGTAGCGGGGGGCAATACGAGCAGTACTTC.